This T cell receptor (beta chain) was identified during a study of shared clonotypes between healthy human individuals. Study-wide results and limits: Clonotypes shared by all four sorted-subset donors had higher generation probabilities than non-shared clonotypes. Blood alone was sampled, and tissue repertoires likely differ.

Combining CD45RO+ cells with CCR7-negative CD45RA+ TemRA cells gave CD8 memory. Clones were read by immunoSEQ multiplex PCR, and TCRdb kept only the in-frame ones, dropping some. The table includes over 100,000 clones, roughly 70% detected once. The V gene's germline CDR1 is MDHEN and CDR2 SYDVKM. The CDR3 is 17 residues long. The J segment lost 0 bases and the V segment lost 1 base, leaving 2 bases of the junction unmatched. Turning to this clone: Its antigen remains unknown.

Sequenced: memory CD8+ T cells sorted from blood. Specified subset: CD45RO+ cells pooled with CCR7-negative TemRA cells. This chain links TRBV28 with TRBJ2-3, with 12 bases matching TRBD2. This receptor was obtained from a woman in her 30s in good health. CDR3 sequence: CASSLLGLAGSTDTQYF. The CDR3 DNA reads as TGTGCCAGCAGTTTATTGGGACTAGCGGGCAGCACAGATACGCAGTATTTT.